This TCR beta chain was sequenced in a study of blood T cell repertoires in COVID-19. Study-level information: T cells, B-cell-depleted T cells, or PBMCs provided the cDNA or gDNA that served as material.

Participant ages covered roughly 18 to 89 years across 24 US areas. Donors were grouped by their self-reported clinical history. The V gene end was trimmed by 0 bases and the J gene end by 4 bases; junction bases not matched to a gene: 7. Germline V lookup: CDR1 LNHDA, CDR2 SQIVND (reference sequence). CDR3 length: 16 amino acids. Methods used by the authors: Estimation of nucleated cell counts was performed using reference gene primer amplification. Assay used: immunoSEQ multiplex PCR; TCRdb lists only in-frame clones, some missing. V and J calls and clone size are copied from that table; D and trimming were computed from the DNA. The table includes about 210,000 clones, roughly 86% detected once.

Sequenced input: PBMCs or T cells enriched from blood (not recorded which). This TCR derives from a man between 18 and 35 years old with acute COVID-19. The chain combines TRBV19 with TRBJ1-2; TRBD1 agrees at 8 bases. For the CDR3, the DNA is TGTGCCAGTAGTATAGACCACCGTGGGACAGGCTATGGCTACACCTTC. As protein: CASSIDHRGTGYGYTF.